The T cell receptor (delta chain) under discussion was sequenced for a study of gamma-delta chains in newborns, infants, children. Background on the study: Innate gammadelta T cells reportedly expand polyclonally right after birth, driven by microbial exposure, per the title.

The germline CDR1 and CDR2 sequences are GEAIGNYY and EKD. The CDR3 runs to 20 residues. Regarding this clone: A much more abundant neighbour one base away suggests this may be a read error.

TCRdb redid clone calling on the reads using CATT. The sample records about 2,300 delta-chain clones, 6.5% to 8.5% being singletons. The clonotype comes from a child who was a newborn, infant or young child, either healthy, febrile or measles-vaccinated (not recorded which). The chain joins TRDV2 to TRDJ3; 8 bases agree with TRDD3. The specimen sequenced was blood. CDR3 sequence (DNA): TGTGCCTGTGACGAAATACTGGGGGCCAAAAGCTCCTGGGACACCCGAAAGATGTTTTTC. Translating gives CACDEILGAKSSWDTRKMFF.